The 3 T cell receptor beta chains below all came from one sample that was sequenced in a study of shared T cell receptors in the human thymus. TCRdb keeps only in-frame clones here, not all; method: immunoSEQ multiplex PCR. The data contain about 660,000 clones, 87% of them seen just once; the ten biggest clones take up 0.0094%. The same sample was also studied in work on human thymus T cells.

Sequencing was done on a sample of thymocytes. These receptors all come from a boy younger than two with a congenital heart defect.

The chain has TRBV28 and TRBJ1-4, with 11 nucleotides matching TRBD1. With 5 bases clipped from V and 8 bases from J, the junction kept 4 bases outside the gene matches. Germline loops: CDR1 MDHEN, CDR2 SYDVKM. The CDR3 extends over 14 amino acids. The CDR3 here is CASSRDRGGEKLFF. The DNA for the CDR3 is TGTGCCAGCAGTCGGGACAGGGGGGGAGAAAAACTGTTTTTT.

This chain uses TRBV9 with TRBJ2-7, with a weak D call TRBD1 (7 bases). V lost 4 bases to trimming and J lost 6 bases, with 23 bases between them. This CDR3 region has 16 residues. Germline loops: CDR1 SGDLS, CDR2 YYNGEE. This chain's CDR3 is CASSPEDRSWRGEQYF. In nucleotides, the CDR3 is TGTGCCAGCAGCCCAGAGGACAGGTCCTGGAGGGGCGAGCAGTACTTC.

The chain carries TRBV4-3 and TRBJ1-2; 9 nucleotides align to TRBD1. J was trimmed by 4 bases and V by 0 bases; bases with no gene match: 3. The CDR3 is 15 residues long. Looked up from germline, CDR1 is LGHNA and CDR2 is YSLEER. The CDR3 sequence is CASSQEGQGIYGYTF. The CDR3 coding sequence is TGCGCCAGCAGCCAAGAGGGACAGGGTATCTATGGCTACACCTTC.